This is a list of T cell receptor beta chains from one sample in a study of blood T cell repertoires in COVID-19. Clones were sequenced by immunoSEQ multiplex PCR, and TCRdb holds only the in-frame ones, with some missing. There are 200,000 to 300,000 clones in the sample; roughly four fifths occur only once, and roughly 7.4% lies in the top ten. Sequenced: peripheral blood. The receptors stem from a woman of 80 years or more with COVID-19, enrolled during active disease. CDR3s include the opening cysteine and the closing phenylalanine or tryptophan. Each record gives: D gene, J gene, clone size, V gene, CDR3 DNA, CDR3 protein. A D gene is named only where the DNA matches it firmly. The size of a clone is reported for some rows only, either as once, few or many, or as a class for expanded clones.

NA | TRBJ2-3 | NA | TRBV3-1/TRBV3-2 | TGTGCCAGCAGCCCCCTTGGGACTGGCACAGATACGCAGTATTTT | CASSPLGTGTDTQYF
NA | TRBJ1-6 | NA | TRBV19 | TGTGCCAGTAACGGGGCGGACAGAGGATCACCCCTCCACTTT | CASNGADRGSPLHF
NA | TRBJ1-2 | NA | TRBV12-3/TRBV12-4 | TGTGCCAGCAGTCCCCCGGGGAGCGGAGGCTACACCTTC | CASSPPGSGGYTF
NA | TRBJ2-5 | NA | TRBV7-3 | TGTGCCAGCAGTTTGGAGGGGGCAGGGGAGACCCAGTACTTC | CASSLEGAGETQYF
TRBD1 | TRBJ2-7 | few | TRBV19 | TGTGCCAGTACCCCTACAGGGGGTCGCGAGCAGTACTTC | CASTPTGGREQYF
NA | TRBJ1-2 | NA | TRBV11-2 | TGTGCCAGCAGCCCCGGGGGGCCGGTTGGCTACACCTTC | CASSPGGPVGYTF
NA | TRBJ2-1 | NA | TRBV7-9 | TGTGCCAGCAGCTTAGCGTCCCTAGTGAACAACAATGAGCAGTTCTTC | CASSLASLVNNNEQFF
TRBD1 | TRBJ1-2 | few | TRBV28 | TGTGCCGCCCAACAGGGGTACTATGGCTACACCTTC | CAAQQGYYGYTF
TRBD2 | TRBJ2-1 | NA | TRBV3-1/TRBV3-2 | TGTGCCAGCGGCTTTCTAGCGGGAGCGGGCAATGAGCAGTTCTTC | CASGFLAGAGNEQFF
TRBD1 | TRBJ2-1 | few | TRBV6-6 | TGTGCCAGCAGTACGGGACAGAGCTCCTACAATGAGCAGTTCTTC | CASSTGQSSYNEQFF
TRBD1 | TRBJ1-2 | NA | TRBV27 | TGTGCCAGCAGTTCCGGGACAGGGAGCTATGGCTACACCTTC | CASSSGTGSYGYTF
NA | TRBJ2-7 | many | TRBV25-1 | TGTGCCAGCAGGACGACTAGAACATACGAGCAGTACTTC | CASRTTRTYEQYF
NA | TRBJ1-6 | NA | TRBV3-1/TRBV3-2 | TGTGCCAGCAGCCAGGCCAGGGACGGGGGTTCACCCCTCCACTTT | CASSQARDGGSPLHF
NA | TRBJ1-2 | NA | TRBV12-3/TRBV12-4 | TGTGCCAGCAGTTCGCAGGGGTATGGCTACACCTTC | CASSSQGYGYTF
NA | TRBJ1-1 | NA | TRBV6-6 | TGTGCCAGCAGCTCGAACACTGAAGCTTTCTTT | CASSSNTEAFF
NA | TRBJ1-2 | NA | TRBV5-4 | TGTGCCAGCACCCCTCGGGGAAAGGCTAACTATGGCTACACCTTC | CASTPRGKANYGYTF
TRBD1 | TRBJ1-1 | few | TRBV6-5 | TGTGCCAGCAGTCCATATTTGATAGGGGGCGCTGAAGCTTTCTTT | CASSPYLIGGAEAFF
NA | TRBJ1-3 | few | TRBV7-2 | TGTGCCAGCAGCCCTCCCGGGTACGGAAACACCATATATTTT | CASSPPGYGNTIYF
NA | TRBJ1-5 | once | TRBV3-1/TRBV3-2 | TGTGCCAGCAGCCAAGGTCCAGGGCGCAATCAGCCCCAGCATTTT | CASSQGPGRNQPQHF
TRBD1 | TRBJ2-2 | NA | TRBV24-1 | TGTGCCACCAGTGAGGTGACAGGGGGCAGCGGGGAGCTGTTTTTT | CATSEVTGGSGELFF
NA | TRBJ2-1 | NA | TRBV7-3 | TGTGCCAGCAGCTTAACCCAGGGTCGCCTCAATGAGCAGTTCTTC | CASSLTQGRLNEQFF
TRBD1 | TRBJ1-5 | NA | TRBV28 | TGTGCCAGCAGTTCCCCGGGGACAGGGAATCAGCCCCAGCATTTT | CASSSPGTGNQPQHF
NA | TRBJ2-2 | NA | TRBV19 | TGTGCCAGTAACCCGGGAAGTGGCGTCCGGGAGCTGTTTTTT | CASNPGSGVRELFF
TRBD2 | TRBJ2-7 | NA | TRBV3-1/TRBV3-2 | TGTGCCAGCAGCCAAGTAGCGGGAGGGTACTACGAGCAGTACTTC | CASSQVAGGYYEQYF
NA | TRBJ1-4 | NA | TRBV20-1 | TGCAGTGCTAGTTTGTTGGGGCGCAGGACTAATGAAAAACTGTTTTTT | CSASLLGRRTNEKLFF
NA | TRBJ1-2 | NA | TRBV4-1 | TGCGCCAGCAGCCAAGACCCAGGTCTTAACTATGGCTACACCTTC | CASSQDPGLNYGYTF
NA | TRBJ1-4 | NA | TRBV7-6 | TGTGCCAGCAGCCCACTACGTCCGAATGAAAAACTGTTTTTT | CASSPLRPNEKLFF
TRBD1 | TRBJ2-7 | NA | TRBV7-2 | TGTGCCAGCAGCGGACAGGGCGGCCCCTACGAGCAGTACTTC | CASSGQGGPYEQYF
NA | TRBJ1-5 | NA | TRBV6-6 | TGTGCCAGCTGCTGGGCATCGGATCAGCCCCAGCATTTT | CASCWASDQPQHF
TRBD2 | TRBJ2-1 | NA | TRBV18 | TGTGCCAGCTCATTAGGTGGTAGCGGGCACAATGAGCAGTTCTTC | CASSLGGSGHNEQFF
TRBD2 | TRBJ2-2 | once | TRBV4-1 | TGCGCCAGCAGCCAAGAGGGCCTAGCGGGGGGACCCCGCGGGGAGCTGTTTTTT | CASSQEGLAGGPRGELFF
TRBD1 | TRBJ2-2 | NA | TRBV5-1 | TGCGCCAGCAGCTTGGCCCGGGACAGCTCGCCCGGGGAGCTGTTTTTT | CASSLARDSSPGELFF
NA | TRBJ1-1 | NA | TRBV3-1/TRBV3-2 | TGTGCCAGCAGCCACGTCACTGAAGCTTTCTTT | CASSHVTEAFF
NA | TRBJ2-1 | NA | TRBV11-3 | TGTGCCAGCAGCTTCGGGGGAGCCGGTTCCAATGAGCAGTTCTTC | CASSFGGAGSNEQFF
TRBD1 | TRBJ1-2 | NA | TRBV19 | TGTGCCAGTACCCGGACAGGAGGTGATGTCTATGGCTACACCTTC | CASTRTGGDVYGYTF
NA | TRBJ1-5 | NA | TRBV7-8 | TGTGCCAGCAGCTTACGCGGGGGCGCTATGAGCAATCAGCCCCAGCATTTT | CASSLRGGAMSNQPQHF
NA | TRBJ1-2 | NA | TRBV6-6 | TGTGCCAGCAGTTACTCGAGTGGAGCTAACTATGGCTACACCTTC | CASSYSSGANYGYTF
NA | TRBJ1-1 | NA | TRBV27 | TGTGCCAGCAGTTTAAGGCGGGTGAACACTGAAGCTTTCTTT | CASSLRRVNTEAFF
NA | TRBJ1-4 | NA | TRBV5-8 | TGTGCCAGCTCGTCCCGGGAGAAACTGTTTTTT | CASSSREKLFF
TRBD1 | TRBJ2-3 | NA | TRBV24-1 | TGTGCTTCAGGGGGAAACACAGATACGCAGTATTTT | CASGGNTDTQYF
NA | TRBJ1-1 | NA | TRBV4-1 | TGCGCCAGCAGCCAAGAATACGCTATGAACACTGAAGCTTTCTTT | CASSQEYAMNTEAFF
NA | TRBJ2-2 | NA | TRBV2 | TGTGCCAGCAGGGCCAGACAGATCACCGGGGAGCTGTTTTTT | CASRARQITGELFF
NA | TRBJ2-3 | NA | TRBV7-7 | TGTGCTAGCAGCCCTGGGAACACAGCGGCTAGCACAGATACGCAGTATTTT | CASSPGNTAASTDTQYF
NA | TRBJ1-5 | NA | TRBV5-4 | TGTGCCAGCAGCTTCGCTGGGAGTCAGCCCCAGCATTTT | CASSFAGSQPQHF
NA | TRBJ1-5 | NA | TRBV28 | TGTGCCAGCTCGACCTTACAGGGTGGGAATCAGCCCCAGCATTTT | CASSTLQGGNQPQHF
TRBD2 | TRBJ2-5 | NA | TRBV9 | TGTGCCAGCAGCCCGGCGGTAGCGGGAGAGACCCAGTACTTC | CASSPAVAGETQYF
TRBD2 | TRBJ2-1 | NA | TRBV7-6 | TGTGCCAGCAGCTTAGAACCTAGCGGGGGTCACAATGAGCAGTTCTTC | CASSLEPSGGHNEQFF
TRBD2 | TRBJ2-2 | few | TRBV19 | TGTGCCAGTAAGGTAGCGGGAGGAAGTTACGCCGGGGAGCTGTTTTTT | CASKVAGGSYAGELFF
NA | TRBJ2-3 | NA | TRBV3-1/TRBV3-2 | TGTGCCAGCAGCCGAGCTGAGGGTGGTACGCAGTATTTT | CASSRAEGGTQYF
NA | TRBJ1-5 | NA | TRBV3-1/TRBV3-2 | TGTGCCAGCAGCCACGGAGGGTTCGCGGGCAATCAGCCCCAGCATTTT | CASSHGGFAGNQPQHF
TRBD1 | TRBJ2-1 | NA | TRBV19 | TGTGCCAGTAGTATAGATGGACAGGGGACCAATGAGCAGTTCTTC | CASSIDGQGTNEQFF
NA | TRBJ1-2 | NA | TRBV4-1 | TGCGCCAGCAGCCCGTCTTGGGGCGAGAACTATGGCTACACCTTC | CASSPSWGENYGYTF
TRBD2 | TRBJ2-5 | NA | TRBV5-1 | TGCGCCAGCAGCACGGGACTAGCGGGGGGGAAAGAGACCCAGTACTTC | CASSTGLAGGKETQYF